This TCR beta chain was captured by sequencing in a study of T cells after yellow fever vaccination. A universal primer site and UMIs were added as TCR cDNA was made by 5'RACE template switching. TCRdb re-called the 5' RACE reads with MiXCR, one entry per CDR3 protein. The sample records about 58,000 distinct CDR3 sequences, approximately 6% being singletons. Study conclusions and caveats: Detected again after the booster were most primary-vaccination clones, at about 96% CD4 and 88% CD8.

This clonotype occurred a few times. V was trimmed by 8 bases and J by 2 bases, leaving 3 bases between them. In germline, CDR1 is MNHEY, CDR2 SVGEGT. The CDR3 is 10 amino acids. The sequence was obtained from a young man who received the YFV17D yellow fever vaccine. The chain couples TRBV6-2 or TRBV6-3 to TRBJ1-2; unclear D gene. The starting material was PBMCs, either bulk or a sorted T-cell subset (CD4+, CD8+, memory, or dextramer-sorted; not recorded which), obtained on the day of the yellow fever booster vaccination. CDR3 region: CASGNYGYTF. CDR3 DNA sequence: TGTGCCAGCGGGAACTATGGCTACACCTTC.